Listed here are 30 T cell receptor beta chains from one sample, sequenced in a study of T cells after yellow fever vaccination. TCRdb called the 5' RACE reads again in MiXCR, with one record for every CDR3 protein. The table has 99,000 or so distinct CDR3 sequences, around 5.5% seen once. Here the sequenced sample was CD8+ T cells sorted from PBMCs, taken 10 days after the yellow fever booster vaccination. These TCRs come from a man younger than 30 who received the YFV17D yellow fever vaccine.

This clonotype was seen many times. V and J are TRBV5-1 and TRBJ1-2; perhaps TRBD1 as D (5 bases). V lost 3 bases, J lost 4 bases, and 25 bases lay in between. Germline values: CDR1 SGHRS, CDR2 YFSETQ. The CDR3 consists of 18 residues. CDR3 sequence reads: CASSSSPATAPRGYGYTF. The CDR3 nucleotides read TGCGCCAGCAGCTCAAGTCCGGCGACAGCACCCCGCGGCTATGGCTACACCTTC.

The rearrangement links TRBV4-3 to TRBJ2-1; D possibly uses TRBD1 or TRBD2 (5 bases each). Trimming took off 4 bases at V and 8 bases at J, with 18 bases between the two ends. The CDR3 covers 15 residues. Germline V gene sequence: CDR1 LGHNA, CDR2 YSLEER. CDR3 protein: CASSRAGTVTYEQFF. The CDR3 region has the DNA TGCGCCAGCAGCCGAGCCGGGACCGTGACCTATGAGCAGTTCTTC.

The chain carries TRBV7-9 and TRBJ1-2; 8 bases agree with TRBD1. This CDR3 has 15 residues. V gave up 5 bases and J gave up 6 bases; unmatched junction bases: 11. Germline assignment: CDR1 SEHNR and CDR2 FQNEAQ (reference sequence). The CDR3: CASSRGQAEINGYTF. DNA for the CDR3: TGTGCCAGCAGCAGGGGACAGGCCGAGATTAATGGCTACACCTTC.

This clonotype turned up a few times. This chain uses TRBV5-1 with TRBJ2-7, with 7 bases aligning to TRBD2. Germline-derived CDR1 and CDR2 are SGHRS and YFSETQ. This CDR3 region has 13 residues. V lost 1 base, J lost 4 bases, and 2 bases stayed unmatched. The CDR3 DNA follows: TGCGCCAGCAGCTTGACAGCGGGGTACGAGCAGTACGTC. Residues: CASSLTAGYEQYV.

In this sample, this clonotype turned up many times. The CDR3 is CASSTRNTEAFF. The DNA for the CDR3 is TGTGCCAGCAGCACACGTAACACTGAAGCTTTCTTT. The chain has TRBV6-2 or TRBV6-3 and TRBJ1-1, with unresolved D. V was clipped by 6 bases and J by 2 bases, with 7 bases between them. Germline assignment: CDR1 MNHEY and CDR2 SVGEGT. The CDR3 totals 12 residues.

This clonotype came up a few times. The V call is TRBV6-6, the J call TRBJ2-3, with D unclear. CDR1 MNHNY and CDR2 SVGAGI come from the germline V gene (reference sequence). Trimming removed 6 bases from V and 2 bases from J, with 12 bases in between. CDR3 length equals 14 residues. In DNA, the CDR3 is TGTGCCAGCAGCTCTGACCCCGCCACAGATACGCAGTATTTT. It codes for CASSSDPATDTQYF.

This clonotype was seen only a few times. Here the CDR3 DNA reads TGTGCCAGCAGCTCGGGACTAGTAGGGGCAGATACGCAGTATTTT. As protein: CASSSGLVGADTQYF. The genes are TRBV7-9 and TRBJ2-3, with TRBD2 matching 8 bases. J lost 4 bases, V lost 4 bases, and 7 bases had no gene match. CDR3 size: 15 residues. In germline, CDR1 is SEHNR, CDR2 FQNEAQ (reference sequence).

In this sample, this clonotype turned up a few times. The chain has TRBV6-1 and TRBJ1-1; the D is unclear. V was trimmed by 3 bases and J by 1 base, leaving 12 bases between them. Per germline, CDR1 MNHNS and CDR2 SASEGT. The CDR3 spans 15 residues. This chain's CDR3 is CASSDHTTGNTEAFF. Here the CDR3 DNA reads TGTGCCAGCAGTGACCATACTACGGGGAACACTGAAGCTTTCTTT.

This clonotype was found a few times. The CDR3 sequence is CASARGGNTEAFF. DNA of the CDR3: TGTGCCAGCGCAAGAGGGGGGAACACTGAAGCTTTCTTT. The V and J genes are TRBV6-5 and TRBJ1-1, with a weak D call TRBD1 (6 bases). V was pared by 8 bases and J by 1 base, with 11 bases between. The CDR3 is 13 amino acids. The germline CDR1 and CDR2 sequences are MNHEY and SVGAGI.

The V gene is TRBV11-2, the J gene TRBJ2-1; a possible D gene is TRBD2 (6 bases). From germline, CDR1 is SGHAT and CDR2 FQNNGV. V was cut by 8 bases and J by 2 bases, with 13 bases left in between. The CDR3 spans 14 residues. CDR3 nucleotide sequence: TGTGCCAGCTGGGTCGGGGGACCCTACAATGAGCAGTTCTTC. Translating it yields CASWVGGPYNEQFF.

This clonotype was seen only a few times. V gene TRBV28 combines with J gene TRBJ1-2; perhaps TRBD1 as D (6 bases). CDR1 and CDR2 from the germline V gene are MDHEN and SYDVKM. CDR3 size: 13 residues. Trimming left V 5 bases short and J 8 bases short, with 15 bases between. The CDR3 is CASSPRDMRGYTF. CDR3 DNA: TGTGCCAGCAGTCCACGGGACATGCGGGGCTACACCTTC.

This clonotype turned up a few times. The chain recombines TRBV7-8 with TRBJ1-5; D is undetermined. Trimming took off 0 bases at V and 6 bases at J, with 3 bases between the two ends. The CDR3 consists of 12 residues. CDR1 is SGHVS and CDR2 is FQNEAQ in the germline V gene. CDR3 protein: CASSLAGQPQHF. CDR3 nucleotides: TGTGCCAGCAGCTTAGCTGGTCAGCCCCAGCATTTT.

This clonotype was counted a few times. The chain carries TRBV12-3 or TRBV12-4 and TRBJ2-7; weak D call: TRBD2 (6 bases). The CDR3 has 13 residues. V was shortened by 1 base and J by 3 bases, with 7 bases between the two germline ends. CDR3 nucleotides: TGTGCCAGCAGTTTAGAGACTAGCTACGAGCAGTACTTC. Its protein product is CASSLETSYEQYF.

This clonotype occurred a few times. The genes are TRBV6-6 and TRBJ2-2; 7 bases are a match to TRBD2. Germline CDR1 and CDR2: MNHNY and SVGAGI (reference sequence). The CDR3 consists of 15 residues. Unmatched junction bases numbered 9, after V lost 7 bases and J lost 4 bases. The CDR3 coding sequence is TGTGCCAGCATCAATTGGGCTAGCGGCACCGGGGAGCTGTTTTTT. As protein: CASINWASGTGELFF.

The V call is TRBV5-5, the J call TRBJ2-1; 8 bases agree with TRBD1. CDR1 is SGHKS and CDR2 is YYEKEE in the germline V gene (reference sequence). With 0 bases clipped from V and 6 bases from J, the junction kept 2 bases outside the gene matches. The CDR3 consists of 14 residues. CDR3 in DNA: TGTGCCAGCAGCTTGGGGACAGGGATCAATGAGCAGTTCTTC. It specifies CASSLGTGINEQFF. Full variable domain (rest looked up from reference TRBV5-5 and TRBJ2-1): DAGVTQSPTHLIKTRGQQVTLRCSPISGHKSVSWYQQVLGQGPQFIFQYYEKEERGRGNFPDRFSARQFPNYSSELNVNALLLGDSALYLCASSLGTGINEQFFGPGTRLTVL.

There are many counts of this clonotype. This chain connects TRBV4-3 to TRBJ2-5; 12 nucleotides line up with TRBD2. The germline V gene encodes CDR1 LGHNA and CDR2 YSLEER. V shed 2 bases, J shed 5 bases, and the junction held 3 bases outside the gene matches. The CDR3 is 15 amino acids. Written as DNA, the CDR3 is TGCGCCAGCAGCCAACTAGCGGGGGGGCTGGAGACCCAGTACTTC. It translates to CASSQLAGGLETQYF.

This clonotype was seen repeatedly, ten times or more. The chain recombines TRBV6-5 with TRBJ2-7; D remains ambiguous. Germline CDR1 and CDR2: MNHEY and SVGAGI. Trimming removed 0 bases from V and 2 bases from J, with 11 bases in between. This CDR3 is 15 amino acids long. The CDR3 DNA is TGTGCCAGCAGTTACTCGCCTCTACGACCCTACGAGCAGTACTTC. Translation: CASSYSPLRPYEQYF.

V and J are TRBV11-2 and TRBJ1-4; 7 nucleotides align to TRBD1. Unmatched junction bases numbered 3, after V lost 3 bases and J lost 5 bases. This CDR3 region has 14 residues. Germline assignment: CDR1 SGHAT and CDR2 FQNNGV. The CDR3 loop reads CASSFRGKNEKLFF. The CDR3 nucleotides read TGTGCCAGCAGCTTCAGGGGGAAGAATGAAAAACTGTTTTTT.

The CDR3: CASSDLSDSPTEAFF. The CDR3 region has the DNA TGTGCCAGCAGTGACCTGTCGGACTCTCCCACTGAAGCTTTCTTT. This chain joins TRBV27 and TRBJ1-1; D gene unclear. V lost 5 bases and J 4 bases, leaving 17 bases between the germline ends. This CDR3 spans 15 amino acids. In germline, CDR1 is MNHEY, CDR2 SMNVEV (reference sequence).

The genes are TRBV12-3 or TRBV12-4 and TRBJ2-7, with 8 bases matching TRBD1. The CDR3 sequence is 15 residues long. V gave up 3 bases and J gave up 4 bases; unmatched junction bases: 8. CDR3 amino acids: CASSFGAGGLYEQYF. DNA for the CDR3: TGTGCCAGCAGTTTCGGGGCAGGGGGCTTGTACGAGCAGTACTTC.

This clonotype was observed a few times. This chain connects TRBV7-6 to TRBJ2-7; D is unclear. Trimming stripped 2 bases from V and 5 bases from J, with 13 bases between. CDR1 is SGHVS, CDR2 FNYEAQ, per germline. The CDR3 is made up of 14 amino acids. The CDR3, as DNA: TGTGCCAGCAGCTTATTCGGGCCCGGAGACGAGCAGTACTTC. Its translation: CASSLFGPGDEQYF.

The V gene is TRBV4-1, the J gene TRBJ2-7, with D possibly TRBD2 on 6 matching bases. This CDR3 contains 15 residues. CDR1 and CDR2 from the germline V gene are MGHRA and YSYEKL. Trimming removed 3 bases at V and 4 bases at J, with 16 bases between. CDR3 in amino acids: CASSHFGPEGYEQYF. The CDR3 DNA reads TGCGCCAGCAGCCACTTCGGCCCGGAGGGGTACGAGCAGTACTTC.

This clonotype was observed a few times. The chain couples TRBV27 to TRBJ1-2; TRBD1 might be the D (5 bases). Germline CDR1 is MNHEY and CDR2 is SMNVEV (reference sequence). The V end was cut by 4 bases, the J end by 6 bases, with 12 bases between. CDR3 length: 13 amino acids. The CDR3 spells CASSSLPGHGYTF. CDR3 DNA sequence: TGTGCCAGCAGTTCTTTACCGGGACATGGCTACACCTTC.

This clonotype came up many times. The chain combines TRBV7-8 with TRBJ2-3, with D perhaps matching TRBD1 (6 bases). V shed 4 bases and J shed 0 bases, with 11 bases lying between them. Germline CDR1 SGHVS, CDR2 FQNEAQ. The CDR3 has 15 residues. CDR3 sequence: CASSSGQSSTDTQYF. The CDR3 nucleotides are TGTGCCAGCAGCTCCGGACAGTCTAGCACAGATACGCAGTATTTT. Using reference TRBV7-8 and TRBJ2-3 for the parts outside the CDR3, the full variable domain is GAGVSQSPRYKVAKRGQDVALRCDPISGHVSLFWYQQALGQGPEFLTYFQNEAQLDKSGLPSDRFFAERPEGSVSTLKIQRTQQEDSAVYLCASSSGQSSTDTQYFGPGTRLTVL.

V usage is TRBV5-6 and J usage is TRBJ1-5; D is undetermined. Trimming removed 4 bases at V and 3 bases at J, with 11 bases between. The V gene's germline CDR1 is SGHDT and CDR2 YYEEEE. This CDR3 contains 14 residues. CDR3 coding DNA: TGTGCCAGCAGCCCCACTGGGGACAATCAGCCCCAGCATTTT. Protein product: CASSPTGDNQPQHF.

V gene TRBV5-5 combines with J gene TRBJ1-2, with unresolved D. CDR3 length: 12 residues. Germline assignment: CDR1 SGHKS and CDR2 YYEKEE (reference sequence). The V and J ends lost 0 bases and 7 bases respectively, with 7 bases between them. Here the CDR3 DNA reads TGTGCCAGCAGCTTGGGGGTTGCTGGCTACACCTTC. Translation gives CASSLGVAGYTF.

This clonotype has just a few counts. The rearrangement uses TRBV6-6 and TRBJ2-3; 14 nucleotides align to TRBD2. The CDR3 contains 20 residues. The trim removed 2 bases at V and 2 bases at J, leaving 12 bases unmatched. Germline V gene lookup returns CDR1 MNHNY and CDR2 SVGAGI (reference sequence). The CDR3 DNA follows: TGTGCCAGCAGTTACAACCAGTGGACTAGCGGGGGGACGTACACAGATACGCAGTATTTT. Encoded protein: CASSYNQWTSGGTYTDTQYF.

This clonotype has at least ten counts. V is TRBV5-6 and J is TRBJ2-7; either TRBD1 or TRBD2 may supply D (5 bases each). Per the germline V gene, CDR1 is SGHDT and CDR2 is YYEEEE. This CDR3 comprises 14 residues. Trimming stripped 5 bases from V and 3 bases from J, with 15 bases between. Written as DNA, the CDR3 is TGTGCCAGCAGATTCGGGACGGCAAACTACGAGCAGTACTTC. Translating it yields CASRFGTANYEQYF.

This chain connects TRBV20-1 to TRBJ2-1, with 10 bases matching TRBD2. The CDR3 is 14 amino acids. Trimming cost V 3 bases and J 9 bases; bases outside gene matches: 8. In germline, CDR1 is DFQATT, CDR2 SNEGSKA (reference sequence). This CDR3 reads CSASPSGGAREQFF. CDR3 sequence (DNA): TGCAGTGCTAGCCCCAGCGGGGGGGCTCGTGAGCAGTTCTTC.

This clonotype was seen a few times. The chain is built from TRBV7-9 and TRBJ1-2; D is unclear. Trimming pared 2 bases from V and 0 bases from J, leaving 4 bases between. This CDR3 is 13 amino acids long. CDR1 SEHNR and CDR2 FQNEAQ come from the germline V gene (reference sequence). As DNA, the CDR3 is TGTGCCAGCAGCTTACTTGCTAACTATGGCTACACCTTC. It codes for CASSLLANYGYTF.